The present T cell receptor beta chain was sequenced within a study of T cell responses to AZD1222 COVID-19 vaccine. Findings and caveats of the study: A mostly white British donor set with more females was recruited, and clonal diversity was possibly underestimated. Among AZD1222 vaccinees, only 5 to 7 were seropositive at baseline. After two AZD1222 doses, spike-specific TCR breadth and depth rose versus day 0.

The J segment lost 7 bases and the V segment lost 8 bases, leaving 4 bases of the junction unmatched. The CDR3 totals 13 residues. Per the germline V gene, CDR1 is SNHLY and CDR2 is FYNNEI. This clone appeared a single time. The target antigen is unknown. Profiling relied on immunoSEQ multiplex PCR, and the TCRdb table lists in-frame clones only, not all of them. The sample records 95,000 to 150,000 clones, 80% to 90% being singletons. The gene calls are TRBV2 and TRBJ1-6; TRBD1 matches 8 bases. Sequenced material: peripheral blood, taken on day 0 of AZD1222 vaccination. The receptor was derived from an adult in good health. The CDR3 protein is CASEDRENSPLHF. For the CDR3, the DNA is TGTGCCAGCGAGGACAGGGAGAATTCACCCCTCCACTTT.